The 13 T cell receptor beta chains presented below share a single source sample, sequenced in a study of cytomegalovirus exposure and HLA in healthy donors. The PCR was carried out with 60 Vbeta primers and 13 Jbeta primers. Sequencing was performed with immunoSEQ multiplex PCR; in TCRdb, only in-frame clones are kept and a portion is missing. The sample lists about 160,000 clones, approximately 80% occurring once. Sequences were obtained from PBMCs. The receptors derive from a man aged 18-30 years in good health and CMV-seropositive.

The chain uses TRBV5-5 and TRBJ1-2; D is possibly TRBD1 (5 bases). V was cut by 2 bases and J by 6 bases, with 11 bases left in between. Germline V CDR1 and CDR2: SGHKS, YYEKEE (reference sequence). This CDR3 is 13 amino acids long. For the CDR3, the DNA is TGTGCCAGCAGCTTCACGTCAGGGCATGGCTACACCTTC. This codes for CASSFTSGHGYTF.

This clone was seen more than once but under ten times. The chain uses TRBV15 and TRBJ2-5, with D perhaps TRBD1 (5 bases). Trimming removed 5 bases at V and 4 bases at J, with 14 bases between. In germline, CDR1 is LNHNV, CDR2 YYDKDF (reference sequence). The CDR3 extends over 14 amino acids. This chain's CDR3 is CATSEGVAGETQYF. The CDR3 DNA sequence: TGTGCCACCAGCGAAGGGGTAGCCGGAGAGACCCAGTACTTC.

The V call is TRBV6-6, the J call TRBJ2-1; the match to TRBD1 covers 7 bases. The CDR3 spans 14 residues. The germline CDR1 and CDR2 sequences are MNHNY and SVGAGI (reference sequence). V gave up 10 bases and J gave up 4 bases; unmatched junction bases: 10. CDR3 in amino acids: CAIKGQRLYNEQFF. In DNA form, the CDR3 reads TGTGCCATTAAGGGACAGCGCCTTTACAATGAGCAGTTCTTC.

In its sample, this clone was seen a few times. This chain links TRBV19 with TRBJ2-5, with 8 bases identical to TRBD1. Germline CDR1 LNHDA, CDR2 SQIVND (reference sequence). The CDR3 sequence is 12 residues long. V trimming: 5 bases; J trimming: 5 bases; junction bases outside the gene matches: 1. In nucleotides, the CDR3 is TGTGCCAGTAGTGGGGACAGGGAGACCCAGTACTTC. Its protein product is CASSGDRETQYF.

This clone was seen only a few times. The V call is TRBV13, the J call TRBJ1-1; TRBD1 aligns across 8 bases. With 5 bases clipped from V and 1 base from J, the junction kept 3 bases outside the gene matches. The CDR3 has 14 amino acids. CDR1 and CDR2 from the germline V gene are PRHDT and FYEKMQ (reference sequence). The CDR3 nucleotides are TGTGCCAGCAGCGGAGACAGGGGGAACACTGAAGCTTTCTTT. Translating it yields CASSGDRGNTEAFF. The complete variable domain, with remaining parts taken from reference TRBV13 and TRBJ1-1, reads AAGVIQSPRHLIKEKRETATLKCYPIPRHDTVYWYQQGPGQDPQFLISFYEKMQSDKGSIPDRFSAQQFSDYHSELNMSSLELGDSALYFCASSGDRGNTEAFFGQGTRLTVV.

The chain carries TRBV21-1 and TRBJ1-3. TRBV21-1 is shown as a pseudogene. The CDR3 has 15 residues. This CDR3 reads CASSKNSFSGNTIYF. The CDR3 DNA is TGTGCCAGCAGCAAAAATAGCTTCTCTGGAAACACCATATATTTT.

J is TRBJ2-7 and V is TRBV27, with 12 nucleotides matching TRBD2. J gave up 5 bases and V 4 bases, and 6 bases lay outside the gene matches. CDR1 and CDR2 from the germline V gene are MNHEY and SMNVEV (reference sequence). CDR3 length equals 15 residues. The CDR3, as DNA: TGTGCCAGCAGTTATTCACTAGCGGGAGGAGACGAGCAGTACTTC. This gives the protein CASSYSLAGGDEQYF.

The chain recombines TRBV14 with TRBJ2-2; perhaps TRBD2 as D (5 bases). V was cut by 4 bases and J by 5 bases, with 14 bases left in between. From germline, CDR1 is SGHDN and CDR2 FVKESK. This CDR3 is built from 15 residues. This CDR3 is CASSPQREGTGELFF. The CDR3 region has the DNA TGTGCCAGCAGCCCCCAACGGGAAGGGACCGGGGAGCTGTTTTTT.

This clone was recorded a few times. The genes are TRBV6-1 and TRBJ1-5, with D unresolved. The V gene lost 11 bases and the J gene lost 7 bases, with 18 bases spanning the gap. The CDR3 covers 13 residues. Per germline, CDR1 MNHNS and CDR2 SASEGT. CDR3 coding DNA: TGTGCCGCCTCACTGGAGGGAGGGCAGCCCCAGCATTTT. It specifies CAASLEGGQPQHF.

CDR3 sequence: CASSEFSASTYNEQFF. CDR3 nucleotide sequence: TGTGCCAGCAGTGAATTTTCAGCTAGCACCTACAATGAGCAGTTCTTC. The gene calls are TRBV25-1 and TRBJ2-1, with a tentative D call TRBD2 (5 bases). CDR3 length: 16 amino acids. Germline loops: CDR1 MGHDK, CDR2 SYGVNS. The germline V and J ends were trimmed by 1 base and 2 bases, with 12 bases remaining between them.

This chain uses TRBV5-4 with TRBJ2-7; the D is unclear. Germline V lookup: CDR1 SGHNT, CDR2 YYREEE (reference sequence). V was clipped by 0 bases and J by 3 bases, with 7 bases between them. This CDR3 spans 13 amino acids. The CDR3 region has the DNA TGTGCCAGCAGCTTGGTTGGGCACTACGAGCAGTACTTC. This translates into CASSLVGHYEQYF. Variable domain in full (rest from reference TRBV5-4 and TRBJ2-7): ETGVTQSPTHLIKTRGQQVTLRCSSQSGHNTVSWYQQALGQGPQFIFQYYREEENGRGNFPPRFSGLQFPNYSSELNVNALELDDSALYLCASSLVGHYEQYFGPGTRLTVT.

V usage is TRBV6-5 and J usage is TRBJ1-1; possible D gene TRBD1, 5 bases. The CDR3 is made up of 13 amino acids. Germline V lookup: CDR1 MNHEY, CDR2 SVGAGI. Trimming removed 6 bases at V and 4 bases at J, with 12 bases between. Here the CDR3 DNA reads TGTGCCAGCAGCAGGGCAGCGGGCACTGAAGCTTTCTTT. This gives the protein CASSRAAGTEAFF.

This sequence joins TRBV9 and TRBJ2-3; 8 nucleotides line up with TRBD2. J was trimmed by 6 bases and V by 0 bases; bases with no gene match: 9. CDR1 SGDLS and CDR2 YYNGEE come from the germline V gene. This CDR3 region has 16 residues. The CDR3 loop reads CASSVAMGLVADTQYF. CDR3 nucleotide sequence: TGTGCCAGCAGCGTAGCTATGGGACTAGTAGCCGATACGCAGTATTTT.